Shown below are 11 T cell receptor beta chains from a single sample sequenced in a study of beta chain features in type 1 diabetes. Of the isolated RNA, all was reverse transcribed, and so the sequenced material was expressed TCRB transcripts. This table comes from immunoSEQ multiplex PCR, and its TCRdb copy is limited to in-frame clones, with some not included. The sample carries some 900,000 clones, roughly 15% recorded once. Sequencing used naive CD4+ T cells from blood. Receptor source: a woman aged 18 to 35 in good health.

This clone was counted a few times. The CDR3 nucleotides are TGCGCCAGCAGCCAAGTTTCCATTAGTCCGCGGGATACGCAGTATTTT. Amino acids: CASSQVSISPRDTQYF. The V and J genes are TRBV4-3 and TRBJ2-3; D is undetermined. The CDR3 totals 16 residues. Trimming took 1 base from V and 6 from J, leaving 17 bases between them. Germline V gene lookup returns CDR1 LGHNA and CDR2 YSLEER.

The rearrangement uses TRBV2 and TRBJ2-6; the D is unclear. Trimming took 3 bases from V and 0 from J, leaving 9 bases between them. Germline V gene lookup returns CDR1 SNHLY and CDR2 FYNNEI. This CDR3 has 16 amino acids. For the CDR3, the DNA is TGTGCCAGCAGTGACCGACTCGGCTCTGGGGCCAACGTCCTGACTTTC. Its protein is CASSDRLGSGANVLTF. The variable domain in full, with the rest retrieved from reference TRBV2 and TRBJ2-6, is EPEVTQTPSHQVTQMGQEVILRCVPISNHLYFYWYRQILGQKVEFLVSFYNNEISEKSEIFDDQFSVERPDGSNFTLKIRSTKLEDSAMYFCASSDRLGSGANVLTFGAGSRLTVL.

This clone was picked up a small number of times. The chain couples TRBV27 to TRBJ1-2, with a tentative D call TRBD1 (5 bases). Germline lookup yields CDR1 MNHEY and CDR2 SMNVEV (reference sequence). The CDR3 runs to 14 residues. The V and J ends lost 5 bases and 3 bases respectively, with 13 bases between them. The CDR3 DNA sequence: TGTGCCAGCAGTGGCCCGGGACGGCACTATGGCTACACCTTC. It yields the protein CASSGPGRHYGYTF.

Of note for this clone: Other DNA sequences from this sample encode an identical CDR3 as well. The V and J genes are TRBV2 and TRBJ1-5, with TRBD1 as a possible D gene (5 bases). Germline CDR1 SNHLY, CDR2 FYNNEI. The ends were cut back, 6 bases at V and 4 bases at J, with 10 bases in the middle. The CDR3 consists of 13 residues. CDR3 in DNA: TGTGCCAGCAGGCGGGGGGGGAATCAGCCCCAGCATTTT. Encoded protein: CASRRGGNQPQHF.

This chain uses TRBV7-9 with TRBJ2-7; tentatively, D is TRBD2 (5 bases). The CDR3 covers 14 residues. V was pared by 2 bases and J by 5 bases, with 13 bases between. CDR1 is SEHNR, CDR2 FQNEAQ, per germline (reference sequence). In DNA form, the CDR3 reads TGTGCCAGCAGCTTATCGGGAAGTAGAGACGAGCAGTACTTC. This encodes CASSLSGSRDEQYF.

This chain connects TRBV5-4 to TRBJ1-4; 8 positions agree with TRBD1. The CDR3 has 15 residues. Germline V gene sequence: CDR1 SGHNT, CDR2 YYREEE (reference sequence). The V gene end was trimmed by 1 base and the J gene end by 7 bases; junction bases not matched to a gene: 6. CDR3 amino acids: CASSLQGALVEKLFF. Written as DNA, the CDR3 is TGTGCCAGCAGCTTGCAGGGGGCTTTGGTTGAAAAACTGTTTTTT. Full variable domain (rest looked up from reference TRBV5-4 and TRBJ1-4): ETGVTQSPTHLIKTRGQQVTLRCSSQSGHNTVSWYQQALGQGPQFIFQYYREEENGRGNFPPRFSGLQFPNYSSELNVNALELDDSALYLCASSLQGALVEKLFFGSGTQLSVL.

The J gene is TRBJ2-7, the V gene TRBV28, with D unresolved. The V and J ends lost 2 bases and 9 bases respectively, with 8 bases between them. The CDR3 extends over 11 amino acids. CDR1 and CDR2 (germline): MDHEN, SYDVKM. DNA for the CDR3: TGTGCCAGCAGTTTAGGAATAGGGCAGTACTTC. Translating it yields CASSLGIGQYF.

This clone showed up just once. The chain links TRBV18 to TRBJ2-7; TRBD2 matches at 12 bases. The CDR3 is made up of 15 amino acids. Trimming removed 3 bases from V and 3 bases from J; junction bases left unmatched: 3. Germline CDR1 KGHSH, CDR2 LQKENI. The CDR3 region has the DNA TGTGCCAGCTCACCGACTAGCGGGAGCTTCTACGAGCAGTACTTC. This sequence encodes CASSPTSGSFYEQYF. Full variable domain (outside the CDR3, taken from reference TRBV18 and TRBJ2-7): NAGVMQNPRHLVRRRGQEARLRCSPMKGHSHVYWYRQLPEEGLKFMVYLQKENIIDESGMPKERFSAEFPKEGPSILRIQQVVRGDSAAYFCASSPTSGSFYEQYFGPGTRLTVT.

The chain is built from TRBV7-6 and TRBJ2-5; no reliable D call. The CDR3 runs to 12 residues. In germline, CDR1 is SGHVS, CDR2 FNYEAQ. Trimming removed 1 base at V and 5 bases at J, with 5 bases between. The DNA of the CDR3 is TGTGCCAGCAGCTTAGTTCTGGAGACCCAGTACTTC. The encoded protein is CASSLVLETQYF.

This clone was observed a handful of times. The chain employs TRBV14 and TRBJ2-5; a possible D gene is TRBD1 (6 bases). The CDR3 sequence is 16 residues long. V lost 4 bases to trimming and J lost 2 bases, with 17 bases between them. Germline V gene lookup returns CDR1 SGHDN and CDR2 FVKESK. The CDR3 DNA reads TGTGCCAGCAGCCCGAATACGAGGACAGTTCAAGAGACCCAGTACTTC. It codes for CASSPNTRTVQETQYF.

V usage is TRBV15 and J usage is TRBJ1-1, with 8 bases matching TRBD1. In germline, CDR1 is LNHNV, CDR2 YYDKDF (reference sequence). The CDR3 spans 14 residues. V lost 5 bases, J lost 2 bases, and 4 bases stayed unmatched. CDR3 residues: CATSAGGFNTEAFF. The DNA of the CDR3 is TGTGCCACCAGCGCAGGGGGCTTTAACACTGAAGCTTTCTTT.